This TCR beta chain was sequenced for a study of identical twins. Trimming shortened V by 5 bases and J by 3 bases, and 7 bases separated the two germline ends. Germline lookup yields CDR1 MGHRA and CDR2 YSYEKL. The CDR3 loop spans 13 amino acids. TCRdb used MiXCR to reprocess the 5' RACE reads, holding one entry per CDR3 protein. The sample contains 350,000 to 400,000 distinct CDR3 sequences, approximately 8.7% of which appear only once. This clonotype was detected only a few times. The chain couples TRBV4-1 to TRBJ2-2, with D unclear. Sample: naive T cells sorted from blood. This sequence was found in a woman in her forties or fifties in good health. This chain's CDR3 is CASSALDTGELFF. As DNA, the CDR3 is TGCGCCAGCAGCGCGCTGGACACCGGGGAGCTGTTTTTT.